This T cell receptor (beta chain) is drawn from a study of shared clonotypes between healthy human individuals. Study-wide results and limits: Despite large depth, sorted-subset datasets appeared incompletely sequenced. Generation of non-shared clonotypes was less probable than generation of clonotypes shared by all four donors.

Deep-level assay runs were performed. Sequencing was performed with immunoSEQ multiplex PCR; in TCRdb, only in-frame clones are kept and a portion is missing. The sample yields about 1.1 million clones, approximately 75% seen once. As for this clone: Its antigen is unidentified.

HIV-negative, healthy adults without recent acute infections or vaccinations were the donors. The CDR3 has 12 amino acids. The V gene's germline CDR1 is LGHNA and CDR2 YNFKEQ. V lost 4 bases, J lost 7 bases, and 8 bases lay in between. The chain combines TRBV4-2 with TRBJ2-1; no clear D. Sequencing was performed on memory CD4+ T cells from PBMCs. Subset given: CD45RA-negative fraction. The source of this sequence is a man between 18 and 35 years old in good health. Some clones in this sample may be carry-over from other donors' samples. CDR3 residues: CASSRLSNEQFF. As DNA, the CDR3 is TGTGCCAGCAGCCGCCTATCGAATGAGCAGTTCTTC.